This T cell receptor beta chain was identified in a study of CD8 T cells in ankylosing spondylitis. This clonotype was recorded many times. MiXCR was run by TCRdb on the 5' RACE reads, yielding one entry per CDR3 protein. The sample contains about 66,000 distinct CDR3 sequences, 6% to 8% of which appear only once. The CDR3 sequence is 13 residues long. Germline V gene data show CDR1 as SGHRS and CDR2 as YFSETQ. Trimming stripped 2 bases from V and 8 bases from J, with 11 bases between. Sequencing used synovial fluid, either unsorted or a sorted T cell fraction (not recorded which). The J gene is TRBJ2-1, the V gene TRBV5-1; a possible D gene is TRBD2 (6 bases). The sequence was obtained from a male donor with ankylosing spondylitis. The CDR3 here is CASSFIPGDEQFF. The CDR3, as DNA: TGCGCCAGCAGCTTCATCCCGGGGGATGAGCAGTTCTTC. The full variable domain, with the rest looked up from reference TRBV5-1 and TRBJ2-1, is KAGVTQTPRYLIKTRGQQVTLSCSPISGHRSVSWYQQTPGQGLQFLFEYFSETQRNKGNFPGRFSGRQFSNSRSEMNVSTLELGDSALYLCASSFIPGDEQFFGPGTRLTVL.